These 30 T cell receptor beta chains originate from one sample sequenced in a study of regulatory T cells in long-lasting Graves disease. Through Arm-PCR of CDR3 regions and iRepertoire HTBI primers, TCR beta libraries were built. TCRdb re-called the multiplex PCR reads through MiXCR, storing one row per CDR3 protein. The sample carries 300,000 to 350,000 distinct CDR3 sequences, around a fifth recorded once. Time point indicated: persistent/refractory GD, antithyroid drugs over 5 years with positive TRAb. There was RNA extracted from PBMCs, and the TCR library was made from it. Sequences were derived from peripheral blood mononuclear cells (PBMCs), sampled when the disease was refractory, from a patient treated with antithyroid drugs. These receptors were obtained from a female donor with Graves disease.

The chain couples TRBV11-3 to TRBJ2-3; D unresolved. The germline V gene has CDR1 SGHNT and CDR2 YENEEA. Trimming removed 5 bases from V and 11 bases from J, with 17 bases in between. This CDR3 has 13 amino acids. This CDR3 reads CASSPRNHMWQYF. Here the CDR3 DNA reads TGTGCCAGCAGCCCGCGGAACCATATGTGGCAGTATTTT.

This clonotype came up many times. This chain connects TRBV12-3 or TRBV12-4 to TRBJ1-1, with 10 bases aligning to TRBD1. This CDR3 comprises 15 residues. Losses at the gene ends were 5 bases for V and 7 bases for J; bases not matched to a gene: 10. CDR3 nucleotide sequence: TGTGCCAGCAGTGGCCGGGACAGGGGCAGGGGTGAAGCTTTCTTT. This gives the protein CASSGRDRGRGEAFF.

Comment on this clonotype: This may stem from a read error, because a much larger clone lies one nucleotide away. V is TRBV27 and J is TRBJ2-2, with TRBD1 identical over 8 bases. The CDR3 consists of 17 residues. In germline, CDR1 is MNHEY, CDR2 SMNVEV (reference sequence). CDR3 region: CASSYGVGQGVTGELSF. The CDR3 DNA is TGTGCCAGCAGTTACGGAGTAGGACAGGGAGTAACCGGGGAGCTGTCTTTT.

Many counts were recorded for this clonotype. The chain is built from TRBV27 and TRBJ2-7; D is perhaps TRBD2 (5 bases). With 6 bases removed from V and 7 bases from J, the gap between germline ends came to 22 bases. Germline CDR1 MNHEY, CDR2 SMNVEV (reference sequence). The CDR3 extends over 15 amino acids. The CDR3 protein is CASRVRDSASSEQYF. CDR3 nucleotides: TGTGCCAGCAGAGTCCGGGATTCCGCCAGTTCGGAGCAGTACTTC.

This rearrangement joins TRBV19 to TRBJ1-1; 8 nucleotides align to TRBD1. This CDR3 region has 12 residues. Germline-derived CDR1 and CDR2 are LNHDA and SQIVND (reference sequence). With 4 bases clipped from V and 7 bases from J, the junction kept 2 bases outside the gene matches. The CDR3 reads CASSTQGDEAFF. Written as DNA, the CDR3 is TGTGCCAGTAGTACACAGGGGGATGAAGCTTTCTTT.

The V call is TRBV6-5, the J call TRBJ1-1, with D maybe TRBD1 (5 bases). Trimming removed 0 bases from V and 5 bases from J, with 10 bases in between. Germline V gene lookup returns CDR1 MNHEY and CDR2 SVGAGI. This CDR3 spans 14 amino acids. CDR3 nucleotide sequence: TGTGCCAGCAGTTACTCTAGACGGGGGACTGAAGCTTTCTTT. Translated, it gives CASSYSRRGTEAFF.

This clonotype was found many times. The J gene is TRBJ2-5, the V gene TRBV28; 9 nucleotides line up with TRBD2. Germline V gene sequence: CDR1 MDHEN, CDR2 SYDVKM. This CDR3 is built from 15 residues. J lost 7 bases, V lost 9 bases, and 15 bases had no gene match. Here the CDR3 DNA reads TGTGCCAGGCGGCGGCGGGAGGGCCCATTTGTGACCCAGTACTTC. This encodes CARRRREGPFVTQYF.

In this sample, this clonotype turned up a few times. CDR3: CASSLIPGLYGYTF. The CDR3 DNA reads TGTGCCAGCAGCTTAATCCCGGGACTTTATGGCTACACCTTC. V gene TRBV7-9 combines with J gene TRBJ1-2; weak D call: TRBD1 (5 bases). The germline V and J ends were trimmed by 2 bases and 5 bases, with 12 bases remaining between them. Germline V gene data show CDR1 as SEHNR and CDR2 as FQNEAQ (reference sequence). The CDR3 extends over 14 amino acids.

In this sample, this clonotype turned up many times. CDR3 sequence: CASSTSNQETQYF. The DNA for the CDR3 is TGTGCCAGCAGCACCTCTAACCAAGAGACCCAGTACTTC. The chain has TRBV28 and TRBJ2-5; unclear D gene. The CDR3 runs to 13 residues. The germline V gene has CDR1 MDHEN and CDR2 SYDVKM. Trimming shortened V by 6 bases and J by 0 bases, and 8 bases separated the two germline ends.

CDR3 loop: CSAKLAGGETQYF. The CDR3 coding sequence is TGCAGTGCAAAACTAGCGGGTGGAGAGACCCAGTACTTC. The genes are TRBV20-1 and TRBJ2-5; TRBD2 agrees at 9 bases. This CDR3 is 13 amino acids long. Trimming took 6 bases from V and 4 from J; bases not matched to a gene: 6. Germline V gene sequence: CDR1 DFQATT, CDR2 SNEGSKA (reference sequence).

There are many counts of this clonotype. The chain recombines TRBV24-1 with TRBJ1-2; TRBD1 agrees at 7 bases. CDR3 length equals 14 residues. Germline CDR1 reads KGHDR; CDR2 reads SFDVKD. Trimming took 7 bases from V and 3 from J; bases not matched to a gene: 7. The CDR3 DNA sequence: TGTGCCACCAGCCCGGACAGGTTCTACTATGGCTACACCTTC. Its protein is CATSPDRFYYGYTF.

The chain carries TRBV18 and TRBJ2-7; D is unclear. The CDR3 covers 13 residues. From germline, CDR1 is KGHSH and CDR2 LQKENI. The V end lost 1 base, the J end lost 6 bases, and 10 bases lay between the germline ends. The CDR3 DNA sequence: TGTGCCAGCTCACCACAAACCACTCGCGAGCAGTACTTC. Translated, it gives CASSPQTTREQYF.

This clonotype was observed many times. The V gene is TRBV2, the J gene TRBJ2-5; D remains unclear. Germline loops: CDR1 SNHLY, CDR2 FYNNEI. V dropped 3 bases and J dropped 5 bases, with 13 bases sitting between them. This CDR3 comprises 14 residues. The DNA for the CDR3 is TGTGCCAGCAGTGACGTAGTCGGCCATGAGACCCAGTACTTC. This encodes CASSDVVGHETQYF.

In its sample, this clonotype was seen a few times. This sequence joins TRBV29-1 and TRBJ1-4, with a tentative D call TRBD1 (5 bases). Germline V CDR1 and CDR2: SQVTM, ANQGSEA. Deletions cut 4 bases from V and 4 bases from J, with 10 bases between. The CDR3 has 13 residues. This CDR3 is CSVVGQGNEKLFF. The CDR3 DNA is TGCAGCGTTGTAGGGCAGGGTAATGAAAAACTGTTTTTT.

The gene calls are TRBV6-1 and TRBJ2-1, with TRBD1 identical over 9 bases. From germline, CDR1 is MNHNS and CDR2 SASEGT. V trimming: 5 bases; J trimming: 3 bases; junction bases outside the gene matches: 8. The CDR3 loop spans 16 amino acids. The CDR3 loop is CASSRAGTGFYNEQFF. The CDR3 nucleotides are TGTGCCAGCAGTCGCGCCGGGACAGGGTTCTACAATGAGCAGTTCTTC.

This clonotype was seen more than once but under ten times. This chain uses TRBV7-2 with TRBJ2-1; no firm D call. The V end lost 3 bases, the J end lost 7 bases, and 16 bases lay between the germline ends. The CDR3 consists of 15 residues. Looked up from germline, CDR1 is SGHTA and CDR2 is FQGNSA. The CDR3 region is CASSLRLDSRNEQFF. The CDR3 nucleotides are TGTGCCAGCAGCTTGAGGCTAGATTCGAGGAATGAGCAGTTCTTC.

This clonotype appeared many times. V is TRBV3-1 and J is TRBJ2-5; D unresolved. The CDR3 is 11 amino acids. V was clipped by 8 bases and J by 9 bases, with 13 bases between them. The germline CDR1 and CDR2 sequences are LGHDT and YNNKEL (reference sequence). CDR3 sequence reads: CASRLVGPQYF. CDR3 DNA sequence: TGTGCCAGCCGCCTGGTAGGGCCCCAGTACTTC.

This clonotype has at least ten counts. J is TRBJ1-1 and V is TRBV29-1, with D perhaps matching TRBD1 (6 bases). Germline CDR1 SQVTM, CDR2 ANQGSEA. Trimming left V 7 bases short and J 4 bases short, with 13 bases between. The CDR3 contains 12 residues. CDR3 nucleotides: TGCAGCGCCCCCGGACAGCTCACTGAAGCTTTCTTT. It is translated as CSAPGQLTEAFF.

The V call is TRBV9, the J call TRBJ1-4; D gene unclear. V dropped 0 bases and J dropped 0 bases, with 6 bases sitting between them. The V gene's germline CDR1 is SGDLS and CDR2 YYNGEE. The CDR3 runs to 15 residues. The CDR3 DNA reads TGTGCCAGCAGCGTAGGCATTGCAACTAATGAAAAACTGTTTTTT. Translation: CASSVGIATNEKLFF.

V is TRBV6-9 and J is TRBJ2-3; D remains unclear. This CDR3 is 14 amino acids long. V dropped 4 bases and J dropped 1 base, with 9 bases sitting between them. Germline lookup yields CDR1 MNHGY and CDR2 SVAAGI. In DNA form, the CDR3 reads TGTGCCAGCAGTTCCCGATCGGGCACAGATACGCAGTATTTT. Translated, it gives CASSSRSGTDTQYF.

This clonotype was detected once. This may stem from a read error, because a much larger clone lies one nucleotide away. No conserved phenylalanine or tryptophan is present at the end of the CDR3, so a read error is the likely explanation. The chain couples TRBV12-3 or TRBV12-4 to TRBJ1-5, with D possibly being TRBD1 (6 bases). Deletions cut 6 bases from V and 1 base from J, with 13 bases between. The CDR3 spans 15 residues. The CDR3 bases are TGTGCCAGCAGGGTGGGGGGCGGGAGCAATCAGCCCCAGCATCTT. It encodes CASRVGGGSNQPQHL.

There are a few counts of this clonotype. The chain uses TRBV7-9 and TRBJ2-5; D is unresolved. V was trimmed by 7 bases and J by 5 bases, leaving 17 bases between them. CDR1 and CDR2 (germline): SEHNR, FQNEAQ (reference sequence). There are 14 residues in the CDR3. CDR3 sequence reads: CASTTKGVRETQYF. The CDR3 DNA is TGTGCCAGCACCACAAAAGGCGTGCGGGAGACCCAGTACTTC. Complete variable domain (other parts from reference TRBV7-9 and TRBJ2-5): DTGVSQNPRHKITKRGQNVTFRCDPISEHNRLYWYRQTLGQGPEFLTYFQNEAQLEKSRLLSDRFSAERPKGSFSTLEIQRTEQGDSAMYLCASTTKGVRETQYFGPGTRLLVL.

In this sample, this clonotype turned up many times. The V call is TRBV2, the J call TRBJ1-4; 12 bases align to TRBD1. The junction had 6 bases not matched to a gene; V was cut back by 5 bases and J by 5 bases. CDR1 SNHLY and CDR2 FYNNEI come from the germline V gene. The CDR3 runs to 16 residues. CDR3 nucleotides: TGTGCCAGCAGTTCCGGGACAGGGGGCTTGAATGAAAAACTGTTTTTT. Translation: CASSSGTGGLNEKLFF.

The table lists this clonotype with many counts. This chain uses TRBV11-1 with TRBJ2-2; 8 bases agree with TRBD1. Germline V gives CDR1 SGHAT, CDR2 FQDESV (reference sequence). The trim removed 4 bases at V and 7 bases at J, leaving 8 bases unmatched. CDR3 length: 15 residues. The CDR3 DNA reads TGTGCCAGCAGCTACCAGACAGGGGTGAACGGGGAGCTGTTTTTT. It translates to CASSYQTGVNGELFF. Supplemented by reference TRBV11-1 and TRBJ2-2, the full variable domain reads EAEVAQSPRYKITEKSQAVAFWCDPISGHATLYWYRQILGQGPELLVQFQDESVVDDSQLPKDRFSAERLKGVDSTLKIQPAELGDSAMYLCASSYQTGVNGELFFGEGSRLTVL.

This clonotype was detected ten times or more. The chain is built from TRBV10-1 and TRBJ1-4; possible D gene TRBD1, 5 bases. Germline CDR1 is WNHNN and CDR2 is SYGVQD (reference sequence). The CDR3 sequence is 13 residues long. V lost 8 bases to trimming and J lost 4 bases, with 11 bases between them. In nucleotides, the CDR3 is TGCGCCAGCGAAGGGGCTCGTAATGAAAAACTGTTTTTT. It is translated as CASEGARNEKLFF.

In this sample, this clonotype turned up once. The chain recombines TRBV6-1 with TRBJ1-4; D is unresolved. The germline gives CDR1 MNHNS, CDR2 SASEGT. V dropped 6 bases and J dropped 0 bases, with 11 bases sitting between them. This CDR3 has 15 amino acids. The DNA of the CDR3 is TGTGCCAGCAGCCTGGACCTCGCAACTAATGAAAAACTGTTTTTT. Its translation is CASSLDLATNEKLFF.

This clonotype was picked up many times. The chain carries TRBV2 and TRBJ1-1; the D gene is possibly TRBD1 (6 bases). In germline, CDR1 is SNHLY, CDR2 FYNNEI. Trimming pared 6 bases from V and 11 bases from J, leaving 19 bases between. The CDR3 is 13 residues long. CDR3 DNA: TGTGCCAGCAGGATCGAGACAGGCGGTGGGGCTTTCTTT. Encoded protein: CASRIETGGGAFF. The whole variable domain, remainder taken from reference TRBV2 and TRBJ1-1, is EPEVTQTPSHQVTQMGQEVILRCVPISNHLYFYWYRQILGQKVEFLVSFYNNEISEKSEIFDDQFSVERPDGSNFTLKIRSTKLEDSAMYFCASRIETGGGAFFGQGTRLTVV.

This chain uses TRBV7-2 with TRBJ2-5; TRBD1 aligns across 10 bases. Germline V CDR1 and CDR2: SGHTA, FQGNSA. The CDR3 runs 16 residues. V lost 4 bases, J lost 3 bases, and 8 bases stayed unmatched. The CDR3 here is CASSSGTGASKETQYF. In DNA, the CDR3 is TGTGCCAGCAGCTCGGGGACAGGGGCCTCCAAAGAGACCCAGTACTTC.

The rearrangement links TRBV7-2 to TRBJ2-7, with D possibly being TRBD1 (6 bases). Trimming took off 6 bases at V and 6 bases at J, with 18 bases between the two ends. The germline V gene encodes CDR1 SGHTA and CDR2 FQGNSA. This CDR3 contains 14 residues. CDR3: CASRLGQTPAEQYF. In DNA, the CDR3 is TGTGCCAGCAGACTCGGACAGACCCCGGCCGAGCAGTACTTC.

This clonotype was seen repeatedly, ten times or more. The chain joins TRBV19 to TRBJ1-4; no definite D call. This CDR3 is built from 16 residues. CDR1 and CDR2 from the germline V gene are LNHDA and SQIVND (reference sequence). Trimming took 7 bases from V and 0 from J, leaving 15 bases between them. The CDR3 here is CASTYSDGPTNEKLFF. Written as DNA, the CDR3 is TGTGCCAGTACTTATTCGGACGGACCAACTAATGAAAAACTGTTTTTT.